This passage covers 11 T cell receptor beta chains from one sample sequenced in a study of T cell repertoires in aging, cancer and after chemotherapy (dated by TCRdb to the late 2010s). TCRdb shows the sequencer as Illumina MiSeq. Rearranged TRB sequences spanning V, D and J segments were amplified by multiplex touch-down PCR using a mixed TRB-A/B primer pool. The raw public data were reprocessed by TCRdb itself: fastp quality trimming at Q25, MiXCR clonotype calling, in-frame beta chains only. Rows are unified per CDR3 protein, each entry keeping the most common DNA and genes. This sample gives about 12,000 distinct CDR3 sequences in total; about 20% of them show up just once. Around 6% of the sample goes to the ten largest clones. TCR beta rearrangements were amplified from genomic DNA extracted from peripheral blood rather than from sorted cells or RNA. The specimen was blood. The source of these receptors is a human donor in good health.

A word on this clonotype: This may arise from a read error, as a much more abundant clone is one base away. The rearrangement joins TRBV6-4 to TRBJ2-2, with D possibly TRBD1 on 7 matching bases. V was cut by 8 bases and J by 0 bases, with 13 bases left in between. Germline loops: CDR1 MRHNA, CDR2 SNTAGT. The CDR3 is 15 residues long. This CDR3 is CASGRDSTNTGELFF. Here the CDR3 DNA reads TGTGCCAGCGGGCGGGACAGCACGAACACCGGGGAGCTGTTTTTT.

In this sample, this clonotype is medium-sized (0.01 to 0.1%). J is TRBJ2-7 and V is TRBV15, with D unresolved. From germline, CDR1 is LNHNV and CDR2 YYDKDF (reference sequence). Trimming took 5 bases from V and 2 from J, leaving 10 bases between them. The CDR3 is made up of 13 amino acids. The CDR3 protein is CATSSDLAYEQYF. CDR3 DNA sequence: TGTGCCACCAGCTCAGACTTGGCCTACGAGCAGTACTTC. Together with reference TRBV15 and TRBJ2-7, the CDR3 gives the full variable domain: DAMVIQNPRYQVTQFGKPVTLSCSQTLNHNVMYWYQQKSSQAPKLLFHYYDKDFNNEADTPDNFQSRRPNTSFCFLDIRSPGLGDTAMYLCATSSDLAYEQYFGPGTRLTVT.

This chain uses TRBV7-3 with TRBJ1-6, with D hard to call. V was trimmed by 1 base and J by 0 bases, leaving 22 bases between them. Germline CDR1 and CDR2: SGHTA and FQGTGA. The CDR3 extends over 21 amino acids. CDR3 loop: CASSLRLGVASSFSYNSPLHF. The CDR3 DNA follows: TGTGCCAGCAGCTTAAGGCTTGGGGTTGCTTCATCTTTCTCCTATAATTCACCCCTCCACTTT.

By frequency in the sample, this clonotype is medium-sized. The chain recombines TRBV7-6 with TRBJ2-1, with D possibly being TRBD2 (6 bases). This CDR3 is 13 amino acids long. Trimming took 3 bases from V and 10 from J, leaving 13 bases between them. Germline CDR1 SGHVS, CDR2 FNYEAQ. CDR3 DNA sequence: TGTGCCAGCAGCTTTGGGGGGACGGTAGAGCAGTTCTTC. Its translation: CASSFGGTVEQFF.

This clonotype was observed a handful of times. The rearrangement uses TRBV12-5 and TRBJ1-1, with D unresolved. The germline V gene encodes CDR1 LGHNT and CDR2 FRNRAP. V lost 3 bases, J lost 1 base, and 6 bases lay in between. The CDR3 has 13 amino acids. The CDR3 sequence: CASGFPWNTEAFF. In nucleotides, the CDR3 is TGTGCTAGTGGTTTTCCATGGAACACTGAAGCTTTCTTT.

The V call is TRBV6-5, the J call TRBJ2-5; 9 nucleotides agree with TRBD1. The J call may be wrong; the DNA end is better matched by TRBJ2-7. Looked up from germline, CDR1 is MNHEY and CDR2 is SVGAGI. The CDR3 is made up of 12 amino acids. CDR3 sequence (DNA): TGTGCCAGCAGTGTGGGACAGGGCGAGCAGTACTTC. This gives the protein CASSVGQGEQYF.

This clonotype was picked up a small number of times. The chain joins TRBV5-4 to TRBJ2-7, with TRBD2 matching 12 bases. The CDR3 is 15 residues long. CDR1 and CDR2 from the germline V gene are SGHNT and YYREEE (reference sequence). The junction had 2 bases not matched to a gene; V was cut back by 2 bases and J by 2 bases. The CDR3 coding sequence is TGTGCCAGCAGCTTCACTAGCGGGGGGACCTACGAGCAGTACTTC. This sequence encodes CASSFTSGGTYEQYF.

This chain connects TRBV6-5 to TRBJ1-5; D is ambiguous. The CDR3 is 15 amino acids. Germline V CDR1 and CDR2: MNHEY, SVGAGI. V gave up 5 bases and J gave up 0 bases, with 11 bases separating them. The CDR3 nucleotides are TGTGCCAGCAGTGAACCAGCGTATAGCAATCAGCCCCAGCATTTT. Translated, it gives CASSEPAYSNQPQHF.

J is TRBJ2-2 and V is TRBV5-1; the D is unclear. Germline V lookup: CDR1 SGHRS, CDR2 YFSETQ. The length of the CDR3 is 13 residues. The V end was cut by 7 bases, the J end by 2 bases, with 9 bases between. The CDR3 region is CASLQVNTGELFF. CDR3 coding DNA: TGCGCCAGCCTTCAAGTTAACACCGGGGAGCTGTTTTTT.

The J gene is TRBJ2-3, the V gene TRBV27; no reliable D call. In germline, CDR1 is MNHEY, CDR2 SMNVEV (reference sequence). CDR3 size: 14 residues. Trimming removed 7 bases from V and 4 bases from J, with 15 bases in between. CDR3 sequence: CASTFLLPADTQYF. The CDR3 bases are TGTGCCAGCACATTCCTACTCCCGGCAGATACGCAGTATTTT.

Within the sample, this clonotype is medium-sized. This chain uses TRBV27 with TRBJ1-2; TRBD1 matches at 7 bases. The CDR3 contains 12 residues. The germline V gene has CDR1 MNHEY and CDR2 SMNVEV (reference sequence). V lost 6 bases to trimming and J lost 8 bases; unmatched junction nucleotides: 6. For the CDR3, the DNA is TGTGCCAGCAGCCAGACAGGGAGAGGCTACACCTTC. The encoded protein is CASSQTGRGYTF.